Described below is a single T cell receptor beta chain sequence and its context. The data are from a study of OX40 agonist ivuxolimab in advanced cancers. Clones were sequenced by immunoSEQ multiplex PCR, and TCRdb holds only the in-frame ones, with some missing. The table lists about 48,000 clones, about 85% of them singletons, with 7.5% to 10% in the top ten. This CDR3 spans 12 amino acids. Trimming pared 5 bases from V and 10 bases from J, leaving 14 bases between. Germline V gives CDR1 SGHVS, CDR2 FQNEAQ. The chain uses TRBV7-8 and TRBJ2-5; TRBD1 might be the D (7 bases). The TCR sequence derives from an adult with an advanced solid tumor such as melanoma, head and neck, liver or kidney cancer. Sequenced material: CD4+ or CD8+ T cells sorted from blood, taken in a trial of the OX40 agonist ivuxolimab. The CDR3 coding sequence is TGTGCCAGCAGCGCAGGGGGACTGTTCCAGTACTTC. It yields the protein CASSAGGLFQYF.